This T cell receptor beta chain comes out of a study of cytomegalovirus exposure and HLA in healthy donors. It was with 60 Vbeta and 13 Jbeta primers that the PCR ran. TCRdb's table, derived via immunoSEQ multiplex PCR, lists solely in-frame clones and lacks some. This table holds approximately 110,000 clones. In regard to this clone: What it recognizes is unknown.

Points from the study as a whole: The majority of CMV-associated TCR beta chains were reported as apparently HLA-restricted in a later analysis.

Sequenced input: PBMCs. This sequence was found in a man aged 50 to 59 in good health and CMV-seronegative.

CDR3 DNA: TGCAGCGTTTCTTCGAGCTCTGGGGCCAACGTCCTGACTTTC. Protein: CSVSSSSGANVLTF. The V gene is TRBV29-1, the J gene TRBJ2-6; no clear D. V lost 5 bases and J lost 0, with 8 bases in between. Germline lookup yields CDR1 SQVTM and CDR2 ANQGSEA. This CDR3 has 14 residues.